This entry concerns a single TCR beta chain. The CDR3 consists of 14 residues. The V and J ends lost 0 bases and 1 base respectively, with 6 bases between them. In germline, CDR1 is LGHNT, CDR2 FRNRAP. This sample is part of a study of OX40 agonist ivuxolimab in advanced cancers. Study at large: Every 2 weeks, patients received ivuxolimab intravenously, dosed at 0.01 to 10 mg/kg.

Drawing of blood for sampling happened at baseline, at cycle 4 day 1, and at cycle 7 day 1. The assay was immunoSEQ multiplex PCR, and TCRdb's table has in-frame clones only and misses some. The data contain roughly 24,000 clones, approximately 86% of them singletons. Sequenced material: CD4+ or CD8+ T cells sorted from blood, taken in a trial of the OX40 agonist ivuxolimab. The TCR sequence derives from an adult with an advanced solid tumor such as melanoma, head and neck, liver or kidney cancer. J is TRBJ1-1 and V is TRBV12-5; unclear D gene. CDR3 coding DNA: TGTGCTAGTGGTTTGGTACAAAGGAACACTGAAGCTTTCTTT. Protein: CASGLVQRNTEAFF.